This T cell receptor beta chain was retrieved from a study of blood T cells in healthy people across ages. Broader study findings: Long-lived and aged donors differed, with more naive CD4+ cells and higher diversity in the long-lived.

Each sample yielded at least 7 million isolated PBMCs. A J-beta primer mix and a sample-barcoded 5' primer were used in a second PCR of roughly 7 to 12 cycles. Researchers report that a template-switch adaptor with 12 random nucleotides tagged each cDNA molecule. TCRdb passed the 5' RACE reads through MiXCR, listing each CDR3 protein once. Among about 1,500,000 distinct CDR3 sequences, approximately 38% were seen once, and the ten largest hold roughly 7.9%. Per the germline V gene, CDR1 is MNHEY and CDR2 is SVGEGT. V gave up 5 bases and J gave up 2 bases, with 16 bases separating them. The CDR3 is 15 residues long. Details on this clonotype: Its antigen is undetermined.

The sequenced material came from blood. The V and J genes are TRBV6-2 or TRBV6-3 and TRBJ2-7, with unresolved D. The source is a young woman in good health. The CDR3: CASSHEEIPTYEQYF. The CDR3 coding sequence is TGTGCCAGCAGTCACGAGGAGATACCTACCTACGAGCAGTACTTC.